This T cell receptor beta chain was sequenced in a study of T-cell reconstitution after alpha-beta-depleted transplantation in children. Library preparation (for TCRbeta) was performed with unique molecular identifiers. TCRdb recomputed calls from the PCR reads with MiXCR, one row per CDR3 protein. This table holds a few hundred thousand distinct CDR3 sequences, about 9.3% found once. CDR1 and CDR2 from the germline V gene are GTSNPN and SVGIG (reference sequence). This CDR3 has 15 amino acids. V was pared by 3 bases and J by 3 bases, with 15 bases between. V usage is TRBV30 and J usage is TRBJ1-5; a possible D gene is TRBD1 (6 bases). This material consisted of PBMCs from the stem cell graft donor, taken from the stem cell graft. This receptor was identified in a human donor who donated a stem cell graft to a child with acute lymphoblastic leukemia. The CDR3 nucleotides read TGTGCCTGGAGCCGGGGGCGCCAACTCAATCAGCCCCAGCATTTT. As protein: CAWSRGRQLNQPQHF.